The source of this TCR beta chain is a study of beta chain features in type 1 diabetes. Overall study context: Examination spanned around 110 million sorted cells from all samples. Study-wide results and caveats: Shorter templates might be favored by PCR, equally in patients and controls. People with Type 1 diabetes carried modestly yet significantly shorter TCRB CDR3s in all four CD4+ subsets.

The CDR3 loop spans 12 amino acids. Germline assignment: CDR1 SEHNR and CDR2 FQNEAQ (reference sequence). Trimming took off 2 bases at V and 7 bases at J, with 8 bases between the two ends. The authors reverse transcribed all of the isolated RNA, so sequencing captured expressed TCRB transcripts. TCRdb's copy holds only in-frame clones and misses some; the assay was immunoSEQ multiplex PCR. This sample yields a few hundred thousand clones, of which 13% are seen a single time; about 0.015% belongs to the top ten. This clone was counted many times. Its antigen is as yet unknown. Sequencing was done on a sample of naive CD4+ T cells from blood. The receptor was derived from a young woman with type 1 diabetes. V usage is TRBV7-9 and J usage is TRBJ1-1, with TRBD1 as a possible D gene (6 bases). CDR3 in amino acids: CASSLPDSEAFF. The CDR3 DNA sequence: TGTGCCAGCAGCTTACCGGACAGTGAAGCTTTCTTT.